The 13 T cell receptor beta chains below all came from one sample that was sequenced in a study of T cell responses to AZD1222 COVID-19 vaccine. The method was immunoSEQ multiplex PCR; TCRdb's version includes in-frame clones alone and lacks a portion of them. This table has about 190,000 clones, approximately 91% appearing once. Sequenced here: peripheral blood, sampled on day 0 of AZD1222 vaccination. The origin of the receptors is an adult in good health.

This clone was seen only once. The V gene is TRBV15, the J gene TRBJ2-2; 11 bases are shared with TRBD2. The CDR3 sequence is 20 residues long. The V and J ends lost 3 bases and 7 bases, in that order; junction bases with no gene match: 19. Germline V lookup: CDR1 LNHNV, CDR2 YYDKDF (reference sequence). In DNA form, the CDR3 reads TGTGCCACCAGCAGGGGGGCGGGAGGACTAGCGGGCGGCCCGGGCGGGGAGCTGTTTTTT. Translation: CATSRGAGGLAGGPGGELFF. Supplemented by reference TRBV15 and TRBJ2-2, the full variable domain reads DAMVIQNPRYQVTQFGKPVTLSCSQTLNHNVMYWYQQKSSQAPKLLFHYYDKDFNNEADTPDNFQSRRPNTSFCFLDIRSPGLGDTAMYLCATSRGAGGLAGGPGGELFFGEGSRLTVL.

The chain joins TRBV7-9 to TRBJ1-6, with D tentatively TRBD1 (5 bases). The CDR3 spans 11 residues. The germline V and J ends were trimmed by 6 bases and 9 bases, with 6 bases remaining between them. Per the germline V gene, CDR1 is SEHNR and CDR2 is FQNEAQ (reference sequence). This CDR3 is CASSGGSPLHF. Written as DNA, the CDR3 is TGTGCCAGCAGTGGGGGTTCACCCCTCCACTTT.

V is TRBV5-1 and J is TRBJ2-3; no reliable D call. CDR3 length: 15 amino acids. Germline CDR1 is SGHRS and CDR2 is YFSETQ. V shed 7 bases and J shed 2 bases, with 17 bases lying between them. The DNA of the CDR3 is TGCGCCAGCCGGAGCCAGGATCCCTTCACAGATACGCAGTATTTT. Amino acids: CASRSQDPFTDTQYF.

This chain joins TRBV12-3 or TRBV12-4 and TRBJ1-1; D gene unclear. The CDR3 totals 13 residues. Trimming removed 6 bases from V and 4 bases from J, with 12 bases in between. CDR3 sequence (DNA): TGTGCCAGCAGCCAAAGTGGGTTCACTGAAGCTTTCTTT. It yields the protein CASSQSGFTEAFF.

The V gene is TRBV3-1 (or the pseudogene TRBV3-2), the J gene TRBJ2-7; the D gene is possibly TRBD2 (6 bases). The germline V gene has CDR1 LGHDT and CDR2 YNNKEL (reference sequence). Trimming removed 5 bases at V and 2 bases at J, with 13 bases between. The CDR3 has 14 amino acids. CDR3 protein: CASSSRLVPYEQYF. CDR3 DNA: TGTGCCAGCAGCTCCCGACTAGTCCCCTACGAGCAGTACTTC.

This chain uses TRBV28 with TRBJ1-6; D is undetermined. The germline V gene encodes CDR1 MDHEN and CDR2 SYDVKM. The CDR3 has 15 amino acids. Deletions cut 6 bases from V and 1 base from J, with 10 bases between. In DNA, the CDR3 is TGTGCCAGCAGCGAGAGGGTGTCCTATAATTCACCCCTCCACTTT. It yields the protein CASSERVSYNSPLHF. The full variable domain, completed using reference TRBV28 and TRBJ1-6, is DVKVTQSSRYLVKRTGEKVFLECVQDMDHENMFWYRQDPGLGLRLIYFSYDVKMKEKGDIPEGYSVSREKKERFSLILESASTNQTSMYLCASSERVSYNSPLHFGNGTRLTVT.

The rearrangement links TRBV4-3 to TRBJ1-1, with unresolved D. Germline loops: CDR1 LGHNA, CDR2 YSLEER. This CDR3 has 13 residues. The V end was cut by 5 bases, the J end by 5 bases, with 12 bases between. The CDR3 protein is CASSSEMGTEAFF. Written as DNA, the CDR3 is TGCGCCAGCAGCTCAGAGATGGGGACTGAAGCTTTCTTT.

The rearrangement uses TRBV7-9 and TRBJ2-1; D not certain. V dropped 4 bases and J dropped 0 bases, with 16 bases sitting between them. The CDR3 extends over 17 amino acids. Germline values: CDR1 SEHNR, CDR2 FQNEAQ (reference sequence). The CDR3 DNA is TGTGCCAGCAGCTCCACATCGACTGACCCCTCCTACAATGAGCAGTTCTTC. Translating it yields CASSSTSTDPSYNEQFF.

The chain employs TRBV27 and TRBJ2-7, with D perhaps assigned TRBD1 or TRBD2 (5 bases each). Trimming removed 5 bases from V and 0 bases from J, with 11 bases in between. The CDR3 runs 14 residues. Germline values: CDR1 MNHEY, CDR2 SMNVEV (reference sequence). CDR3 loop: CASSRSGTSYEQYF. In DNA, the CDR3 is TGTGCCAGCAGTCGATCCGGGACCTCCTACGAGCAGTACTTC.

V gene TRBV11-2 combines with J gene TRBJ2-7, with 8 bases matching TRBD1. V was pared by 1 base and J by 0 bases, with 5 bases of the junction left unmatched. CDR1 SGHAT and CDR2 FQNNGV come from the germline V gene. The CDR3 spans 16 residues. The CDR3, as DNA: TGTGCCAGCAGCTTAGGGGCCGGGACAGGCTCCTACGAGCAGTACTTC. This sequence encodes CASSLGAGTGSYEQYF.

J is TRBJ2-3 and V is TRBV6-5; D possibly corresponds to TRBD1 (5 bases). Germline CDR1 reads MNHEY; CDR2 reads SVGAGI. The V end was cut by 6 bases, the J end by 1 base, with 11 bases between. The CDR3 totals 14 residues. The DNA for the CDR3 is TGTGCCAGCAGGCCACAGGCCGGCACAGATACGCAGTATTTT. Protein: CASRPQAGTDTQYF.

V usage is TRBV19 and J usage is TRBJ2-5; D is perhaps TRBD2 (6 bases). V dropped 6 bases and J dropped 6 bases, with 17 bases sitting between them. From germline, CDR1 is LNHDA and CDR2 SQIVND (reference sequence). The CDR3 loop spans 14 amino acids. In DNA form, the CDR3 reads TGTGCCAGTAGCCAAGAACAGACTAGAAAGACCCAGTACTTC. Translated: CASSQEQTRKTQYF.

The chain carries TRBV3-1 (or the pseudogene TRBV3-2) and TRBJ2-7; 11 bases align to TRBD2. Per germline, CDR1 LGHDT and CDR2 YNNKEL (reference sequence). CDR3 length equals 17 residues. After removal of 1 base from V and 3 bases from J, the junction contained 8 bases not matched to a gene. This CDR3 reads CASSQVFRLAGGYEQYF. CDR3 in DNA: TGTGCCAGCAGCCAAGTTTTTCGCCTAGCGGGGGGCTACGAGCAGTACTTC.